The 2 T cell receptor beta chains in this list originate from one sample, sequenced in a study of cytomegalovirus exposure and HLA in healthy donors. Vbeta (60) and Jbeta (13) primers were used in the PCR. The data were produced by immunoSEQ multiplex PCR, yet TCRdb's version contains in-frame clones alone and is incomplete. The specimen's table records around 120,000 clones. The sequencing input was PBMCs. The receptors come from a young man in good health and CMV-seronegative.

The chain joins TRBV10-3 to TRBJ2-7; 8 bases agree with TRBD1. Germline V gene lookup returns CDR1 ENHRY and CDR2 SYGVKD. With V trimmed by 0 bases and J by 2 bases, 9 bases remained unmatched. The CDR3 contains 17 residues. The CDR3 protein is CAISESTPGQVAYEQYF. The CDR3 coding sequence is TGTGCCATCAGTGAGTCGACCCCGGGACAGGTGGCCTACGAGCAGTACTTC.

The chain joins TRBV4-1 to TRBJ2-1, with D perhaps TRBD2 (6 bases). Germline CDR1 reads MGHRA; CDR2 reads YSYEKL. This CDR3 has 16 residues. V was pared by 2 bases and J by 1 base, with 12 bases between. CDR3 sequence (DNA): TGCGCCAGCAGCCAACCCGGGACTGCTTCCTACAATGAGCAGTTCTTC. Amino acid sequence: CASSQPGTASYNEQFF.